A single sample is the source of the 20 T cell receptor beta chains below, sequenced in a study of cytotoxic CD8 clonotypes in ibrutinib-treated CLL. Assay used: immunoSEQ multiplex PCR; TCRdb lists only in-frame clones, some missing. Of some 290,000 clones listed, about 80% are singletons. The sample here was PBMCs, taken before ibrutinib treatment. These receptors all stem from a human donor with chronic lymphocytic leukemia.

This chain uses TRBV27 with TRBJ2-1; TRBD2 matches 12 bases. This CDR3 is 16 amino acids long. V dropped 5 bases and J dropped 5; count of bases not matched to a gene: 7. Looked up from germline, CDR1 is MNHEY and CDR2 is SMNVEV (reference sequence). CDR3 in amino acids: CASSLRLAGAHNEQFF. CDR3 sequence (DNA): TGTGCCAGCAGTCTCCGACTAGCGGGAGCTCACAATGAGCAGTTCTTC.

This sequence joins TRBV4-2 and TRBJ2-7, with TRBD2 identical over 8 bases. Per germline, CDR1 LGHNA and CDR2 YNFKEQ. The CDR3 runs to 17 residues. The junction had 10 bases not matched to a gene; V was cut back by 0 bases and J by 3 bases. The CDR3 DNA reads TGTGCCAGCAGCCAAGATCCTTTGGTACTAGCGGTCTACGAGCAGTACTTC. Translated: CASSQDPLVLAVYEQYF.

The chain has TRBV30 and TRBJ2-3; D is perhaps TRBD2 (5 bases). Germline V gene data show CDR1 as GTSNPN and CDR2 as SVGIG (reference sequence). The CDR3 is 13 residues long. The V end lost 1 base, the J end lost 1 base, and 6 bases lay between the germline ends. The CDR3 sequence: CAWSARGTDTQYF. CDR3 DNA: TGTGCCTGGAGTGCGCGGGGCACAGATACGCAGTATTTT.

This clone appeared once. The chain is built from TRBV27 and TRBJ2-5; 9 nucleotides line up with TRBD2. J was trimmed by 5 bases and V by 5 bases; bases with no gene match: 6. This CDR3 has 14 residues. CDR1 and CDR2 from the germline V gene are MNHEY and SMNVEV (reference sequence). CDR3 sequence: CASSVTSGQETQYF. The CDR3 DNA sequence: TGTGCCAGCAGTGTGACTAGCGGTCAGGAGACCCAGTACTTC.

This clone came up a few times. The chain combines TRBV7-2 with TRBJ2-7; unclear D gene. Trimming stripped 4 bases from V and 3 bases from J, with 7 bases between. The CDR3 extends over 12 amino acids. CDR1 is SGHTA and CDR2 is FQGNSA in the germline V gene. DNA for the CDR3: TGTGCCAGCAGCTCGACTGGCTACGAGCAGTACTTC. As protein: CASSSTGYEQYF.

This chain joins TRBV27 and TRBJ1-2, with a weak D call TRBD1 (6 bases). Germline lookup yields CDR1 MNHEY and CDR2 SMNVEV (reference sequence). This CDR3 has 15 amino acids. V lost 4 bases, J lost 7 bases, and 19 bases lay in between. CDR3 in DNA: TGTGCCAGCAGTTCGCGGGGGGGGCGTACGTTTGGCTACACCTTC. Its translation is CASSSRGGRTFGYTF.

The CDR3 sequence: CASGEGTGYLEQYF. The CDR3 region has the DNA TGTGCCAGCGGGGAGGGGACAGGGTACCTCGAGCAGTACTTC. This chain joins TRBV2 and TRBJ2-7, with TRBD1 identical over 9 bases. Germline V gene sequence: CDR1 SNHLY, CDR2 FYNNEI. This CDR3 is built from 14 residues. V lost 8 bases to trimming and J lost 6 bases; unmatched junction nucleotides: 11.

The CDR3 sequence: CAIRGTGGSYEQYF. The CDR3 DNA follows: TGTGCCATCAGGGGGACAGGAGGGTCCTACGAGCAGTACTTC. The chain combines TRBV10-3 with TRBJ2-7; 8 bases map to TRBD1. The V segment lost 6 bases and the J segment 1 base; nucleotides outside the gene matches: 5. Germline lookup yields CDR1 ENHRY and CDR2 SYGVKD. This CDR3 is 14 amino acids long.

This clone has a handful of counts. The chain links TRBV19 to TRBJ2-2, with 10 bases matching TRBD2. V was pared by 0 bases and J by 0 bases, with 4 bases of the junction left unmatched. Germline CDR1 LNHDA, CDR2 SQIVND (reference sequence). The CDR3 has 18 residues. In DNA form, the CDR3 reads TGTGCCAGTAGTATAGAAGGACTAGCGGCGACGAACACCGGGGAGCTGTTTTTT. It specifies CASSIEGLAATNTGELFF.

This clone was counted between two and nine times. The chain carries TRBV27 and TRBJ1-1; no definite D call. Germline lookup yields CDR1 MNHEY and CDR2 SMNVEV (reference sequence). This CDR3 comprises 11 residues. The germline V and J ends were trimmed by 6 bases and 1 base, with 3 bases remaining between them. The DNA for the CDR3 is TGTGCCAGCAGGAGGAACACTGAAGCTTTCTTT. Amino acids: CASRRNTEAFF.

Only a few counts were recorded for this clone. V usage is TRBV5-3 and J usage is TRBJ2-2, with D tentatively TRBD2 (6 bases). TRBV5-3 is reported as an ORF; its role is uncertain. Trimming stripped 3 bases from V and 4 bases from J, with 13 bases between. The CDR3 has 15 amino acids. The CDR3 region has the DNA TGTGCCAGAAGCTCTTGGCGGGAAGGCACCGGGGAGCTGTTTTTT. Protein sequence: CARSSWREGTGELFF.

This clone has just a few counts. The rearrangement joins TRBV27 to TRBJ1-1; 10 bases line up with TRBD1. Germline CDR1 reads MNHEY; CDR2 reads SMNVEV (reference sequence). The CDR3 extends over 16 amino acids. The ends lost 6 bases at V and 2 bases at J; junction bases unmatched: 9. DNA for the CDR3: TGTGCCAGCAGCCGAGGGACAGGGGCTTTAAACACTGAAGCTTTCTTT. Its translation is CASSRGTGALNTEAFF.

The chain links TRBV6-5 to TRBJ2-7, with D uncertain. V was cut by 2 bases and J by 2 bases, with 13 bases left in between. Germline CDR1 and CDR2: MNHEY and SVGAGI. The CDR3 covers 15 residues. In nucleotides, the CDR3 is TGTGCCAGCAGTTACATTCCTGGAAGAACCTACGAGCAGTACTTC. Amino acid sequence: CASSYIPGRTYEQYF.

J is TRBJ2-7 and V is TRBV7-9; possible D gene TRBD2, 6 bases. This CDR3 spans 13 amino acids. Trimming shortened V by 4 bases and J by 4 bases, and 11 bases separated the two germline ends. Germline lookup yields CDR1 SEHNR and CDR2 FQNEAQ (reference sequence). The CDR3 region is CASSSPGAYEQYF. CDR3 in DNA: TGTGCCAGCAGCTCTCCGGGAGCTTACGAGCAGTACTTC.

The rearrangement joins TRBV11-1 to TRBJ2-7; 7 bases fit TRBD2. This CDR3 is 15 amino acids long. The V segment lost 1 base and the J segment 3 bases; nucleotides outside the gene matches: 6. The V gene's germline CDR1 is SGHAT and CDR2 FQDESV (reference sequence). CDR3 in amino acids: CASSLVASGFYEQYF. In nucleotides, the CDR3 is TGTGCCAGCAGCTTAGTGGCTAGCGGATTCTACGAGCAGTACTTC.

This chain links TRBV18 with TRBJ2-7; 7 bases are shared with TRBD2. The CDR3 loop spans 13 amino acids. CDR1 and CDR2 from the germline V gene are KGHSH and LQKENI. V was clipped by 2 bases and J by 12 bases; unmatched bases: 10. The CDR3 reads CASSPGGLHEGYF. The CDR3 region has the DNA TGTGCCAGCTCACCAGGGGGACTACATGAGGGGTACTTC.

The chain carries TRBV6-5 and TRBJ2-7; 10 bases are shared with TRBD1. Looked up from germline, CDR1 is MNHEY and CDR2 is SVGAGI. This CDR3 region has 14 residues. Losses at the gene ends were 6 bases for V and 6 bases for J; bases not matched to a gene: 8. DNA of the CDR3: TGTGCCAGCAGACCGGACAGGGGGGTGGGCGAGCAGTACTTC. Translating it yields CASRPDRGVGEQYF.

The gene calls are TRBV4-1 and TRBJ2-7, with 8 bases lining up with TRBD2. V lost 1 base, J lost 5 bases, and 4 bases stayed unmatched. The CDR3 sequence is 14 residues long. Germline CDR1 is MGHRA and CDR2 is YSYEKL. CDR3: CASSQGSGSHEQYF. The CDR3 coding sequence is TGCGCCAGCAGCCAAGGGAGCGGGAGCCACGAGCAGTACTTC.

The chain has TRBV7-6 and TRBJ1-4; TRBD1 might be the D (5 bases). The CDR3 is 15 residues long. The V end was cut by 7 bases, the J end by 6 bases, with 18 bases between. The germline V gene encodes CDR1 SGHVS and CDR2 FNYEAQ. CDR3 DNA sequence: TGTGCCAGCAAAGGAACCGGGACGCAGTATGAAAAACTGTTTTTT. Its translation is CASKGTGTQYEKLFF.

This chain links TRBV9 with TRBJ2-7, with D unresolved. CDR3 length equals 13 residues. Looked up from germline, CDR1 is SGDLS and CDR2 is YYNGEE. Trimming pared 3 bases from V and 6 bases from J, leaving 13 bases between. The CDR3 region has the DNA TGTGCCAGCAGCGGAGGTTACCTCGGCGAGCAGTACTTC. Protein sequence: CASSGGYLGEQYF.